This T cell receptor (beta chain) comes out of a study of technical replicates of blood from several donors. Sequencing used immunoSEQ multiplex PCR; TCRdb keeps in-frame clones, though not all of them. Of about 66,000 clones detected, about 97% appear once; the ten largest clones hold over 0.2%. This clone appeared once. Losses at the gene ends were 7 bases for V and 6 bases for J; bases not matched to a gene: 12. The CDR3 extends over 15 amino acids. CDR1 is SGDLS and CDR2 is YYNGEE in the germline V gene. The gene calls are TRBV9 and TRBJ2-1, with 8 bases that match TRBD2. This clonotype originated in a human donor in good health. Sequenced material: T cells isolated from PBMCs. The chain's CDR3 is CASATRERELNEQFF. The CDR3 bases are TGTGCCAGCGCGACTAGAGAGCGGGAGCTCAATGAGCAGTTCTTC.